This T cell receptor (beta chain) was captured by sequencing in a study of technical replicates of blood from a handful of donors. Measured with immunoSEQ multiplex PCR; TCRdb has only the in-frame clones, and not every one. This table has approximately 65,000 clones, approximately 86% appearing once. This CDR3 comprises 15 residues. The V and J ends lost 6 bases and 6 bases respectively, with 18 bases between them. Germline CDR1 and CDR2: ENHRY and SYGVKD. Sequenced: PBMCs. The clonotype was recovered from a human donor in good health. Some clones in this sample may be carry-over from other donors' samples. The rearrangement joins TRBV10-3 to TRBJ2-1; tentatively, D is TRBD2 (6 bases). Here the CDR3 reads CAIRPWGDGGNEQFF. CDR3 in DNA: TGTGCCATCAGGCCGTGGGGGGACGGGGGCAATGAGCAGTTCTTC.